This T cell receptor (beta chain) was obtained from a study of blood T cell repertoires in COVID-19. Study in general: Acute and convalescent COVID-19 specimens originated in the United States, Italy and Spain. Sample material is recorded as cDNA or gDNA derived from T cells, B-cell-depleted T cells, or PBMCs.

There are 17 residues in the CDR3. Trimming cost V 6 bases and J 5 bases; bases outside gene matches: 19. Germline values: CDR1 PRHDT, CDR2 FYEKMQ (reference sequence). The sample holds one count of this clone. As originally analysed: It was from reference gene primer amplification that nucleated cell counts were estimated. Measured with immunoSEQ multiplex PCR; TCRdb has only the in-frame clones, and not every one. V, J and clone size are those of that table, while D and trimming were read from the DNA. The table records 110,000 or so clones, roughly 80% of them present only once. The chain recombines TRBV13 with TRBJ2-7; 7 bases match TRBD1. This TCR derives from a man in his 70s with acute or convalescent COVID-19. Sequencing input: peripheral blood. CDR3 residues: CASRTAGASRGFNEQYF. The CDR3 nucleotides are TGTGCCAGCAGAACCGCAGGGGCAAGCAGGGGGTTCAACGAGCAGTACTTC. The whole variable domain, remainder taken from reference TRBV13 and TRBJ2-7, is AAGVIQSPRHLIKEKRETATLKCYPIPRHDTVYWYQQGPGQDPQFLISFYEKMQSDKGSIPDRFSAQQFSDYHSELNMSSLELGDSALYFCASRTAGASRGFNEQYFGPGTRLTVT.